Listed below are T cell receptor beta chains from one sample, sequenced in a study of blood T cell repertoires in COVID-19. Some clones are missing from TCRdb's copy, which holds only in-frame ones; the method was immunoSEQ multiplex PCR. There are 250,000 to 300,000 clones in the sample; around four fifths occur only once, and about 4.6% lies in the top ten. The sequenced sample consisted of peripheral blood. The receptor source for this set is a man between 60 and 70 years old who had recovered from COVID-19. Each CDR3 is given with its conserved first and last residue. D genes are given only for firm matches. Clone size is shown for a subset of rows, as once, few, many or a class of expanded clone.

length: 19
J: TRBJ2-3
D: TRBD1
size: NA
V: TRBV11-2
DNA: TGTGCCAGCAGCTTTCCCCGGGACAGACGCCTACCTAGCACAGATACGCAGTATTTT
CDR3: CASSFPRDRRLPSTDTQYF

length: 14
J: TRBJ2-4
D: TRBD1
size: NA
V: TRBV30
DNA: TGTGCCTGGAGTATTGGACAGGGGGCTTACATTCAGTACTTC
CDR3: CAWSIGQGAYIQYF

length: 12
J: TRBJ2-7
D: TRBD1
size: NA
V: TRBV27
DNA: TGTGCCAGCAGGGACAGGGGATACGAGCAGTACTTC
CDR3: CASRDRGYEQYF

length: 14
J: TRBJ1-1
D: NA
size: NA
V: TRBV27
DNA: TGTGCCAGCAGTTTGGGCAGGGCTTCTTCTGAAGCTTTCTTT
CDR3: CASSLGRASSEAFF

length: 18
J: TRBJ2-2
D: TRBD2
size: NA
V: TRBV6-1
DNA: TGTGCCAGCAGTGAAGCGCTGAGTAGCGGGGGATTCACCGGGGAGCTGTTTTTT
CDR3: CASSEALSSGGFTGELFF

length: 15
J: TRBJ2-7
D: TRBD2
size: NA
V: TRBV5-8
DNA: TGTGCCAGCAGCTGGCGACTAGCGAGCTCCTACGAGCAGTACTTC
CDR3: CASSWRLASSYEQYF

length: 15
J: TRBJ1-5
D: NA
size: NA
V: TRBV28
DNA: TGTGCCAGTAGTTTATACGGGGCTTCGGGGAGGTCCCAGCATTTT
CDR3: CASSLYGASGRSQHF

length: 12
J: TRBJ1-1
D: NA
size: NA
V: TRBV5-1
DNA: TGCGCCAGCATATTCCGGAACACTGAAGCTTTCTTT
CDR3: CASIFRNTEAFF

length: 17
J: TRBJ2-1
D: TRBD2
size: NA
V: TRBV4-1
DNA: TGCGCCAGCAGCCAAGTTTTCGGCGGGAGTGGGTACAATGAGCAGTTCTTC
CDR3: CASSQVFGGSGYNEQFF

length: 16
J: TRBJ2-1
D: TRBD2
size: NA
V: TRBV18
DNA: TGTGCCAGCTCACCCAGAAGCGGGGGATCCTACAATGAGCAGTTCTTC
CDR3: CASSPRSGGSYNEQFF

length: 15
J: TRBJ1-2
D: NA
size: few
V: TRBV5-1
DNA: TGCGCCAGCAGGAAGGCAGGGGATGCACCCTATGGCTACACCTTC
CDR3: CASRKAGDAPYGYTF

length: 17
J: TRBJ2-3
D: TRBD2
size: NA
V: TRBV27
DNA: TGTGCCAGCACCCCTGGGTTGAGAGCGGGAGACTCTTATACGCAGTATTTT
CDR3: CASTPGLRAGDSYTQYF

length: 14
J: TRBJ1-1
D: NA
size: NA
V: TRBV25-1
DNA: TGTGCCAGCAGTGGACCGCGGGACGGAGCTGAAGCTTTCTTT
CDR3: CASSGPRDGAEAFF

length: 15
J: TRBJ2-5
D: TRBD1
size: NA
V: TRBV7-9
DNA: TGTGCCAGCAGCCCGGGGACAGGGGGCTTAAAGACCCAGTACTTC
CDR3: CASSPGTGGLKTQYF

length: 17
J: TRBJ2-1
D: TRBD2
size: NA
V: TRBV7-9
DNA: TGTGCCAGCAGACCATCCACCGGGACTACACCCTACAATGAGCAGTTCTTC
CDR3: CASRPSTGTTPYNEQFF

length: 15
J: TRBJ1-2
D: NA
size: NA
V: TRBV2
DNA: TGTGCCAGCAGTGAAGGGGCGGGTCCTAACTATGGCTACACCTTC
CDR3: CASSEGAGPNYGYTF

length: 13
J: TRBJ1-1
D: NA
size: NA
V: TRBV11-2
DNA: TGTGCCAGCAGCTTAAAGCCGAACACTGAAGCTTTCTTT
CDR3: CASSLKPNTEAFF

length: 16
J: TRBJ2-3
D: TRBD2
size: NA
V: TRBV27
DNA: TGTGCCAGCAGTTTTTTAGCGGGGGGCAGCACAGATACGCAGTATTTT
CDR3: CASSFLAGGSTDTQYF

length: 15
J: TRBJ1-1
D: TRBD1
size: once
V: TRBV5-5
DNA: TGTGCCAGCAGCTTGGTGTCGGGAGGGACAGGGCCCCTGTTCTTT
CDR3: CASSLVSGGTGPLFF

length: 14
J: TRBJ1-2
D: NA
size: NA
V: TRBV2
DNA: TGTGCCAGCAGTGAGGGGACACTTAACTATGGCTACACCTTC
CDR3: CASSEGTLNYGYTF

length: 17
J: TRBJ2-3
D: NA
size: NA
V: TRBV6-6
DNA: TGTGCCAGCAGTCCAAGGCCGGGACACTCGATCACAGATACGCAGTATTTT
CDR3: CASSPRPGHSITDTQYF

length: 14
J: TRBJ1-1
D: NA
size: NA
V: TRBV19
DNA: TGTGCCAGTAGTTGGGGCCAGGGAAAGACTGAAGCTTTCTTT
CDR3: CASSWGQGKTEAFF

length: 15
J: TRBJ1-4
D: NA
size: NA
V: TRBV3-1/TRBV3-2
DNA: TGTGCCAGCAGCCCCCGCGCCTGGACTAATGAAAAACTGTTTTTT
CDR3: CASSPRAWTNEKLFF

length: 14
J: TRBJ2-1
D: NA
size: few
V: TRBV30
DNA: TGTGCCTGGAAGAGGTGGGGCAACTACAATGAGCAGTTCTTC
CDR3: CAWKRWGNYNEQFF

length: 16
J: TRBJ1-6
D: NA
size: many
V: TRBV5-5
DNA: TGTGCCAGCAGCTTGGGACCCCCGGGAGGTAATTCACCCCTCCACTTT
CDR3: CASSLGPPGGNSPLHF

length: 16
J: TRBJ1-4
D: NA
size: NA
V: TRBV19
DNA: TGTGCCAGTAGTGACCCACAGGTTGCAACTAATGAAAAACTGTTTTTT
CDR3: CASSDPQVATNEKLFF

length: 16
J: TRBJ2-5
D: TRBD1
size: NA
V: TRBV5-1
DNA: TGCGCCAGCAGCCAAAGGCCAACAGGGGGGCAAGAGACCCAGTACTTC
CDR3: CASSQRPTGGQETQYF

length: 18
J: TRBJ2-1
D: TRBD2
size: once
V: TRBV6-2/TRBV6-3
DNA: TGTGCCAGCAGTTACCATCCAAGACTAGCGGATTCCTACAATGAGCAGTTCTTC
CDR3: CASSYHPRLADSYNEQFF

length: 14
J: TRBJ2-5
D: NA
size: NA
V: TRBV10-3
DNA: TGTGCCATCAGTGAAAGACAGCCCCCAGAGACCCAGTACTTC
CDR3: CAISERQPPETQYF

length: 18
J: TRBJ2-5
D: TRBD1
size: NA
V: TRBV7-2
DNA: TGTGCCAGCAGCCTGACGGTCCCGGACAGGGGGCTTAGAGAGACCCAGTACTTC
CDR3: CASSLTVPDRGLRETQYF

length: 17
J: TRBJ2-1
D: TRBD2
size: few
V: TRBV29-1
DNA: TGCAGCGTTGATGGAGGGAGACTAGCGGGAGGGCACAATGAGCAGTTCTTC
CDR3: CSVDGGRLAGGHNEQFF

length: 20
J: TRBJ2-5
D: TRBD2
size: many
V: TRBV19
DNA: TGTGCCAGTAGTCGAACTTCCGGGACTAGCGGGAGAAGGCAGCAAGAGACCCAGTACTTC
CDR3: CASSRTSGTSGRRQQETQYF